A single sample gave rise to the 2 T cell receptor beta chains below, sequenced in a study of T cell responses to AZD1222 COVID-19 vaccine. Here immunoSEQ multiplex PCR was the method, and the copy in TCRdb shows in-frame clones only, minus some. Here the sample spans 250,000 to 300,000 clones, approximately 94% being singletons. The input for sequencing was peripheral blood, taken 28 days after the second AZD1222 dose. These receptors were taken from an adult who received the AZD1222 COVID-19 vaccine.

This rearrangement joins TRBV28 to TRBJ1-2; 7 nucleotides align to TRBD1. The V gene end was trimmed by 7 bases and the J gene end by 7 bases; junction bases not matched to a gene: 15. CDR1 is MDHEN, CDR2 SYDVKM, per germline. The CDR3 loop spans 15 amino acids. The CDR3 reads CASTVDETGAGGYTF. CDR3 in DNA: TGTGCCAGCACCGTCGACGAAACAGGGGCGGGTGGCTACACCTTC.

The gene calls are TRBV7-2 and TRBJ2-2; 7 bases are shared with TRBD2. The V gene's germline CDR1 is SGHTA and CDR2 FQGNSA. J lost 6 bases, V lost 7 bases, and 8 bases had no gene match. The CDR3 consists of 14 residues. The CDR3 loop reads CASTALTSSGELFF. The CDR3 coding sequence is TGTGCCAGCACCGCCCTGACTAGCTCCGGGGAGCTGTTTTTT.